In this sample, the clone carrying this T cell receptor beta chain turned up many times. Its cognate antigen is unknown. The data are from a study of neurological immune-mediated disorders. The CDR3 extends over 15 amino acids. V was pared by 2 bases and J by 8 bases, with 15 bases between. CDR1 is MNHEY and CDR2 is SVGAGI in the germline V gene. The study, taken as a whole, reports: In HTLV-1-associated myelopathy, TCR clonal expansion was greatest, whereas multiple sclerosis had the least, falling below healthy controls.

Synthesis of cDNA was performed by 5'RACE using 10-nucleotide random UMIs. Over 180 million TCR-beta sequences from 15-18 subjects were obtained in each sequencing run. One entry per CDR3 protein, called by TCRdb with MiXCR from the 5' RACE reads. The sample holds over 70,000 distinct CDR3 sequences, around 9.6% seen once. Time point specified: longitudinal time-point 1 (baseline). PBMCs stored at -80 C, 2 million in total, were the source of the unsorted libraries. The receptor was derived from a man aged 25-40 years in good health. Sequenced sample: PBMCs. The chain is built from TRBV6-5 and TRBJ2-2; no firm D call. The CDR3 DNA sequence: TGTGCCAGCAGTTACACCCCGGGTAGCACTGGGGAGCTGTTTTTT. This gives the protein CASSYTPGSTGELFF.